This TCR beta chain emerged from a study of pediatric ulcerative colitis. The rectum was sampled with one to two pinch biopsies at colonoscopy. Before the diagnostic colonoscopy, ulcerative colitis patients were free of immunosuppressive medication. This clone was picked up a small number of times. Antigen unknown. Study conclusions and caveats: A couple of patients had blood samples with substantially reduced template counts.

TCRdb's copy holds only in-frame clones and misses some; the assay was immunoSEQ multiplex PCR. Among about 16,000 clones listed, roughly 80% were seen once. The specimen sequenced was gut tissue. This clonotype originated in a boy younger than 18 with moderate ulcerative colitis.

CDR3 nucleotide sequence: TGCGCCAGCCGGGACACCAGGAACACTGAAGCTTTCTTT. Translated, it gives CASRDTRNTEAFF. The chain carries TRBV10-2 and TRBJ1-1; possible D gene TRBD1, 6 bases. CDR3 length equals 13 residues. Germline values: CDR1 WSHSY, CDR2 SAAADI. V was cut by 8 bases and J by 1 base, with 11 bases left in between.